This T cell receptor beta chain was captured in a study of T cell changes during pregnancy in multiple sclerosis. Data came from immunoSEQ multiplex PCR; TCRdb stores just in-frame clones and leaves some out. The table includes tens of thousands of clones, around nine tenths detected once. The V and J ends lost 1 base and 3 bases respectively, with 12 bases between them. The CDR3 totals 15 residues. Germline V gene data show CDR1 as MNHNS and CDR2 as SASEGT. The sample was CD4+ T cells from peripheral blood mononuclear cells, taken before pregnancy. The J gene is TRBJ1-1, the V gene TRBV6-1, with D unresolved. This clonotype was sampled from a female donor with multiple sclerosis, enrolled in a pregnancy study. CDR3 in amino acids: CASSEVGDWYTEAFF. As DNA, the CDR3 is TGTGCCAGCAGTGAAGTCGGGGATTGGTACACTGAAGCTTTCTTT.